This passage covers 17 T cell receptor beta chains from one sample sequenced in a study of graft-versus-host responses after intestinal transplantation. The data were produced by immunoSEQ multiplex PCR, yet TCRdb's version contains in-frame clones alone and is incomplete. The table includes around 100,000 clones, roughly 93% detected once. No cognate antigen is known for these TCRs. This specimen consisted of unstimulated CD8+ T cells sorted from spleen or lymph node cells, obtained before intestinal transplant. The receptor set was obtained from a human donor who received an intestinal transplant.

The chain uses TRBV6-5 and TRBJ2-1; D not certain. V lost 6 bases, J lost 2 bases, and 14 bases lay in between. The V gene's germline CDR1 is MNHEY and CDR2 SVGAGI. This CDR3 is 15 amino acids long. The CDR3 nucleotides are TGTGCCAGCAGGAGAGCCGTGAACCCCTACAATGAGCAGTTCTTC. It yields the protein CASRRAVNPYNEQFF.

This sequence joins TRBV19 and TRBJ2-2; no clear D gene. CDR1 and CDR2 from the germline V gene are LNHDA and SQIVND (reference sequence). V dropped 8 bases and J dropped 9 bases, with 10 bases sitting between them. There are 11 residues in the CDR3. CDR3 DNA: TGTGCCAGTCACCTGGGGTGGGAGCTGTTTTTT. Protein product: CASHLGWELFF.

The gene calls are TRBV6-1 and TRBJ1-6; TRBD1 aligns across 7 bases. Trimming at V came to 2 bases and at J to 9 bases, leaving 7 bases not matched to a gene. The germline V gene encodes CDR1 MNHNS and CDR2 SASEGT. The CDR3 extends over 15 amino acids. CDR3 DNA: TGTGCCAGCAGTGAAAGAGGGGGCTGGGGTTCACCCCTCCACTTT. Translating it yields CASSERGGWGSPLHF.

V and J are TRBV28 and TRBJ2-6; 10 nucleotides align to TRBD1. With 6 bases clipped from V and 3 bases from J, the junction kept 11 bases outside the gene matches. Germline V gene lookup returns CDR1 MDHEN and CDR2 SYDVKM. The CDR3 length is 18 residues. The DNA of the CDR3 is TGTGCCAGCAGAAAAGGACAGGGGGGAGGAATTGGGGCCAACGTCCTGACTTTC. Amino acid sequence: CASRKGQGGGIGANVLTF.

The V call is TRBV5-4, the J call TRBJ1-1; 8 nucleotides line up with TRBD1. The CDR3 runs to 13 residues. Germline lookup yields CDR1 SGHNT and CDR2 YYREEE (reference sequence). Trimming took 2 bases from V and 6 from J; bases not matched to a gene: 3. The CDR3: CASSLGTGAEAFF. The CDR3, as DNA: TGTGCCAGCAGCTTAGGGACAGGAGCTGAAGCTTTCTTT.

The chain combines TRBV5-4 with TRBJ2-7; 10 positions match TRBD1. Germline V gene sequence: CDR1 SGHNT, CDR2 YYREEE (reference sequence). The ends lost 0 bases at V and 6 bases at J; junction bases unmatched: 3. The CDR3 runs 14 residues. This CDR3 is CASSLGDRGREQYF. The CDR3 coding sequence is TGTGCCAGCAGCTTGGGGGACAGGGGACGCGAGCAGTACTTC.

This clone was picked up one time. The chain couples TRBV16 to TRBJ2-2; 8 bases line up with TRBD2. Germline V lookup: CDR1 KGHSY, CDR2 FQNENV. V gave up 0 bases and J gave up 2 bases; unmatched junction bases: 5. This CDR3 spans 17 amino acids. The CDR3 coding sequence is TGTGCCAGCAGCCAATCATTAGCGGGGATAAACACCGGGGAGCTGTTTTTT. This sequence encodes CASSQSLAGINTGELFF.

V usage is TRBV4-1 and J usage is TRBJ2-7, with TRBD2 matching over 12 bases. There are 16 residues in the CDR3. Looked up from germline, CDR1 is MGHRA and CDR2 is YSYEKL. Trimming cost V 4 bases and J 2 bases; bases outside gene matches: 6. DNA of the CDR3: TGCGCCAGCAGCCGACTTTCTAGCGGGGGGGCCTACGAGCAGTACTTC. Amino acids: CASSRLSSGGAYEQYF.

CDR3 in amino acids: CASSQNSGGAGETQYF. The CDR3 DNA sequence: TGTGCCAGCAGCCAGAATAGCGGGGGGGCCGGAGAGACCCAGTACTTC. The V gene is TRBV11-2, the J gene TRBJ2-5; 11 nucleotides agree with TRBD2. Germline values: CDR1 SGHAT, CDR2 FQNNGV. V lost 5 bases, J lost 4 bases, and 9 bases stayed unmatched. This CDR3 spans 16 amino acids.

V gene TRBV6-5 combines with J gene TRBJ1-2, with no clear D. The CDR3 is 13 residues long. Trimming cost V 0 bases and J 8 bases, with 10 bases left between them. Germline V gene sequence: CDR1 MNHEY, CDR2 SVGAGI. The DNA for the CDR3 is TGTGCCAGCAGTTACTCGACGGCGTTGGGCTACACCTTC. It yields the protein CASSYSTALGYTF.

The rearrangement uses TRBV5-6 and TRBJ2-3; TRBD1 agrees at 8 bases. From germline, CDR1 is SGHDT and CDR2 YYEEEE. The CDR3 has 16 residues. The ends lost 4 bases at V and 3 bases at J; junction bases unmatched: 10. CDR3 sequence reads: CASSRRPGQATDTQYF. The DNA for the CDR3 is TGTGCCAGCAGCAGACGACCGGGACAGGCGACAGATACGCAGTATTTT.

In DNA form, the CDR3 reads TGTGCCAGCAGTACCTCGGCGGGGAACACTGAAGCTTTCTTT. Encoded protein: CASSTSAGNTEAFF. J is TRBJ1-1 and V is TRBV6-5; D ambiguous. This CDR3 is built from 14 residues. The V end was cut by 5 bases, the J end by 1 base, with 11 bases between. Per the germline V gene, CDR1 is MNHEY and CDR2 is SVGAGI.

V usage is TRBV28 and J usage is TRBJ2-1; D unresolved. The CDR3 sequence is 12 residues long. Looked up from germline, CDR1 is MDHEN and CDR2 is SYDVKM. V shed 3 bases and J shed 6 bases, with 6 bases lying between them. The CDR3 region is CASSFVGNEQFF. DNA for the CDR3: TGTGCCAGCAGTTTCGTCGGCAATGAGCAGTTCTTC.

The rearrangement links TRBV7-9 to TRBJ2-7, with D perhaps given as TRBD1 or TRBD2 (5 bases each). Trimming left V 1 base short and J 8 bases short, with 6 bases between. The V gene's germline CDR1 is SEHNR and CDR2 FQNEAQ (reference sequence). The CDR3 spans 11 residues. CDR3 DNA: TGTGCCAGCAGCTTAGGGGACCAGCAGTACTTC. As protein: CASSLGDQQYF.

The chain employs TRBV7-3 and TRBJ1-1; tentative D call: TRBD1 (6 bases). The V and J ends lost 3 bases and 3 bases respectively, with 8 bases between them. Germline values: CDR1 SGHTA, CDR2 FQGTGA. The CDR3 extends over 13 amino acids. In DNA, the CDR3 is TGTGCCAGCAGCTTGGGGGCCTACACTGAAGCTTTCTTT. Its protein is CASSLGAYTEAFF.

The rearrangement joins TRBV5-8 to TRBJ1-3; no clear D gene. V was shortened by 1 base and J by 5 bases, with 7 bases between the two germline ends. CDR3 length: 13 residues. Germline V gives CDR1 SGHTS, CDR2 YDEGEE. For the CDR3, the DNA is TGTGCCAGCAGCTTGAGATCGCGAAACACCATATATTTT. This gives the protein CASSLRSRNTIYF.

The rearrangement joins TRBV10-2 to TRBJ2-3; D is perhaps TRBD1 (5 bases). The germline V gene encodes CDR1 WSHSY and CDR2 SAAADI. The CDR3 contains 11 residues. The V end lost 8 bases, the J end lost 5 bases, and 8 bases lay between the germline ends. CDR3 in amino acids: CASLTGDTQYF. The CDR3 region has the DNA TGCGCCAGCCTTACAGGAGATACGCAGTATTTT.